This T cell receptor (beta chain) was documented in a study of cytotoxic CD8 clonotypes in ibrutinib-treated CLL. The table came from immunoSEQ multiplex PCR; TCRdb's copy has only in-frame clones and leaves some out. This table has 40,000 to 50,000 clones, more than 55% appearing once. Regarding this clone: Its antigen is not known.

Points from the study as a whole: Samples were collected at differing times from sustained-remission and progressing patients. Shared public clonotypes were rare, and on treatment they either got smaller or stayed the same. Higher clonality was seen at ibrutinib response and a return toward baseline at progression.

The specimen was PBMCs, collected after 24 months of ibrutinib treatment. The source of this sequence is a human donor with chronic lymphocytic leukemia.

The CDR3 coding sequence is TGTGCCAGCAGCCCCGGACTAGCGGGGAGGGAGCAGTTCTTC. Protein product: CASSPGLAGREQFF. The V gene is TRBV7-9, the J gene TRBJ2-1; TRBD2 aligns across 12 bases. The CDR3 is 14 residues long. Germline-derived CDR1 and CDR2 are SEHNR and FQNEAQ (reference sequence). With 5 bases clipped from V and 10 bases from J, the junction kept 6 bases outside the gene matches.